This T cell receptor (beta chain) originates from a study of molecular identifiers for immune sequencing clone quantification. Trimming pared 3 bases from V and 0 bases from J, leaving 10 bases between. The CDR3 sequence is 15 residues long. Germline V gene data show CDR1 as SNHLY and CDR2 as FYNNEI. This clonotype has at least ten counts. Each CDR3 protein gets one entry after TCRdb re-called the PCR reads with MiXCR. The repertoire includes more than 550,000 distinct CDR3 sequences, about 25% of them detected once, and about 0.84% sits in the top ten. The sample consisted of naive CD8+ T cells from blood, with Jurkat cell RNA spiked in. Subset of the sample: FACS-sorted CD8+CD4-CCR7+CD45RA+ naive T cells. The rearrangement joins TRBV2 to TRBJ2-3; either TRBD1 or TRBD2 may supply D (5 bases each). The clonotype was recovered from a human donor in good health. Some libraries in this study had Jurkat cell RNA spiked in. CDR3 amino acids: CASSDGAVSTDTQYF. CDR3 sequence (DNA): TGTGCCAGCAGTGACGGGGCGGTCAGCACAGATACGCAGTATTTT.